The clone carrying this T cell receptor beta chain was counted between two and nine times. What it binds is not known. The data are from a study of T cell repertoires in cytomegalovirus infection. One entry per CDR3 protein, called by TCRdb with MiXCR from the reads. The repertoire holds about 400,000 distinct CDR3 sequences, around 18% seen once, with less than 9.5% in the top ten. Germline V gene lookup returns CDR1 ENHRY and CDR2 SYGVKD. The V and J ends lost 2 bases and 5 bases, in that order; junction bases with no gene match: 5. The CDR3 covers 14 residues. Findings and limits, study-wide: Ex vivo, HLA-C-restricted CMV-specific TCR beta clonotypes prevailed over the rest of the response.

The sequence was obtained from a human donor in good health (CMV status not recorded). Some clones in this sample may be carry-over from other donors' samples. The specimen sequenced was PBMCs. V is TRBV10-3 and J is TRBJ2-7; 8 nucleotides match TRBD2. DNA of the CDR3: TGTGCCATCAGTGAGGCGGGAGGCCCCCACGAGCAGTACTTC. Its protein is CAISEAGGPHEQYF.